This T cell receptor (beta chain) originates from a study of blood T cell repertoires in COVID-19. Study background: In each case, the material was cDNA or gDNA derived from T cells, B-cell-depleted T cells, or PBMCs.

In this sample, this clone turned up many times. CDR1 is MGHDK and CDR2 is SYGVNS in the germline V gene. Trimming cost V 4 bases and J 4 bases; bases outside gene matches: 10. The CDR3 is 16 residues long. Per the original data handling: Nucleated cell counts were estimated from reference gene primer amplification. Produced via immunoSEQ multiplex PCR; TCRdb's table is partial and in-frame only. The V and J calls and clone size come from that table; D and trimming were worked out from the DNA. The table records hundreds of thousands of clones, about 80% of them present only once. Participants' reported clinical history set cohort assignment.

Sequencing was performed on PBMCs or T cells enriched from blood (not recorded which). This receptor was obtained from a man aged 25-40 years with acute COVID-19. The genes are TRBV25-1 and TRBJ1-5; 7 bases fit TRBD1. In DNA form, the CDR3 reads TGTGCCAGCAGTGGGGGGCTTGGGACAGCAAATCAGCCCCAGCATTTT. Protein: CASSGGLGTANQPQHF.